The 8 T cell receptor beta chains below were found in one sample sequenced in a study of cytomegalovirus exposure and HLA in healthy donors. Both 60 Vbeta primers and 13 Jbeta primers went into the PCR. Data came from immunoSEQ multiplex PCR; TCRdb stores just in-frame clones and leaves some out. This table holds 110,000 or so clones, about 61% found once. What was sequenced was PBMCs. Receptors were obtained from a man between 18 and 29 years old in good health and CMV-seropositive.

The CDR3 loop reads CALGTGDSETQYF. Written as DNA, the CDR3 is TGTGCCCTCGGGACAGGGGACAGTGAGACCCAGTACTTC. The rearrangement links TRBV10-3 to TRBJ2-5; TRBD1 agrees at 10 bases. The trim removed 11 bases at V and 5 bases at J, leaving 8 bases unmatched. CDR3 length: 13 amino acids. The germline V gene encodes CDR1 ENHRY and CDR2 SYGVKD.

This clone has more than one count but fewer than ten. The V and J genes are TRBV12-1 and TRBJ2-7; the table's D call TRBD2 went unverified against the DNA. TRBV12-1 is a known pseudogene. The CDR3 runs 18 residues. The CDR3 DNA reads as TGTGCCAGCAGCTTTGGTAACCCCAGCCCTTGGGGAGCCTACGAGCAGTACTTC. This sequence encodes CASSFGNPSPWGAYEQYF.

V gene TRBV15 combines with J gene TRBJ1-5, with TRBD1 matching over 7 bases. V lost 0 bases to trimming and J lost 2 bases; unmatched junction nucleotides: 7. From germline, CDR1 is LNHNV and CDR2 YYDKDF (reference sequence). This CDR3 contains 17 residues. The CDR3 DNA reads as TGTGCCACCAGCAGAGATCTTCTAGGGGGCGGCAATCAGCCCCAGCATTTT. Translating gives CATSRDLLGGGNQPQHF.

The V call is TRBV7-2, the J call TRBJ1-5, with D perhaps matching TRBD1 (5 bases). The CDR3 has 14 residues. Trimming took off 1 base at V and 6 bases at J, with 10 bases between the two ends. Per the germline V gene, CDR1 is SGHTA and CDR2 is FQGNSA. The CDR3 sequence: CASSLGGGSQPQHF. CDR3 nucleotides: TGTGCCAGCAGCTTAGGGGGGGGGTCTCAGCCCCAGCATTTT.

This CDR3 reads CASSTPGGLTEAFF. In DNA, the CDR3 is TGTGCCAGCAGTACACCGGGAGGGTTAACTGAAGCTTTCTTT. The rearrangement uses TRBV2 and TRBJ1-1; D is unclear. The V end lost 5 bases, the J end lost 5 bases, and 15 bases lay between the germline ends. The CDR3 sequence is 14 residues long. Germline loops: CDR1 SNHLY, CDR2 FYNNEI.

The J gene is TRBJ2-7, the V gene TRBV15; TRBD1 matches at 7 bases. Germline CDR1 and CDR2: LNHNV and YYDKDF (reference sequence). With V trimmed by 0 bases and J by 5 bases, 13 bases remained unmatched. The CDR3 sequence is 17 residues long. The CDR3 sequence is CATSRDIGGGGNNEQYF. CDR3 coding DNA: TGTGCCACCAGCAGAGATATAGGGGGCGGAGGTAATAACGAGCAGTACTTC.

CDR3 protein: CASSQDPWRETQYF. CDR3 DNA: TGCGCCAGCAGCCAAGATCCGTGGCGGGAGACCCAGTACTTC. The chain carries TRBV4-1 and TRBJ2-5; D call uncertain. The CDR3 covers 14 residues. V gave up 0 bases and J gave up 5 bases, with 10 bases separating them. Per the germline V gene, CDR1 is MGHRA and CDR2 is YSYEKL.

The chain combines TRBV5-1 with TRBJ2-7, with 7 bases matching TRBD1. This CDR3 has 15 residues. Germline V gene lookup returns CDR1 SGHRS and CDR2 YFSETQ. After removal of 1 base from V and 3 bases from J, the junction contained 7 bases not matched to a gene. The CDR3 DNA reads as TGCGCCAGCAGCTTGTCTCGGGACAGAGTCTACGAGCAGTACTTC. Its protein is CASSLSRDRVYEQYF. The variable domain in full, completed from reference TRBV5-1 and TRBJ2-7, reads KAGVTQTPRYLIKTRGQQVTLSCSPISGHRSVSWYQQTPGQGLQFLFEYFSETQRNKGNFPGRFSGRQFSNSRSEMNVSTLELGDSALYLCASSLSRDRVYEQYFGPGTRLTVT.